This is a list of T cell receptor beta chains from one sample in a study of OX40 agonist ivuxolimab in advanced cancers. Measured with immunoSEQ multiplex PCR; TCRdb has only the in-frame clones, and not every one. Of tens of thousands of clones listed, about 90% were seen once; the top ten hold 3.5% to 5%. The sample was CD4+ or CD8+ T cells sorted from blood, taken in a trial of the OX40 agonist ivuxolimab. The receptors come from an adult with an advanced solid tumor such as melanoma, head and neck, liver or kidney cancer. The CDR3 runs from the conserved cysteine through the conserved F or W. A D gene is named only where the DNA matches it firmly. A clone size is listed for some rows: how often the clone was seen (once, few, many), or a class if it is expanded.

TRBV28	15	TRBJ2-3	once	.	TGTGCCAGCAGTTCGGAGGACTCCCAACAGGATACGCAGTATTTT	CASSSEDSQQDTQYF
TRBV7-9	15	TRBJ2-3	.	.	TGTGCCAGCAGCTTAGCGCGGGGTATCACAGATACGCAGTATTTT	CASSLARGITDTQYF
TRBV7-6	14	TRBJ1-5	.	.	TGTGCCAGCAGCTTATACCTGGGGTATCAGCCCCAGCATTTT	CASSLYLGYQPQHF
TRBV7-9	15	TRBJ2-7	.	TRBD1	TGTGCCAGCAGCTTTGCCGGACAGGGTAAAGACGAGCAGTACTTC	CASSFAGQGKDEQYF
TRBV15	17	TRBJ2-2	.	TRBD2	TGTGCCACCAGCAGAGCCGTAGTAGCGGGAGTCGCCGGGGAGCTGTTTTTT	CATSRAVVAGVAGELFF
TRBV28	14	TRBJ2-5	.	TRBD1	TGTGCCACCGAGAAGGGACAGGGTAGGGGGACCCAGTACTTC	CATEKGQGRGTQYF
TRBV9	14	TRBJ2-2	.	.	TGTGCCAGCAACAGGGAGGGGGAGGCCGGGGAGCTGTTTTTT	CASNREGEAGELFF
TRBV12-5	16	TRBJ2-5	.	.	TGTGCTAGTGGTTTGGGAGGGGGAGTCCACCAAGAGACCCAGTACTTC	CASGLGGGVHQETQYF
TRBV6-6	13	TRBJ1-2	.	.	TGTGCCAGCAGTTCCGAGGGGTTGGGCGGCTACACCTTC	CASSSEGLGGYTF
TRBV11-2	15	TRBJ1-6	.	TRBD1	TGTGCCAGCAGCGGGACAGGGGGATATAATTCACCCCTCCACTTT	CASSGTGGYNSPLHF
TRBV27	12	TRBJ1-2	.	.	TGTGCCACGGGCCATACGAACTATGGCTACACCTTC	CATGHTNYGYTF
TRBV5-6	15	TRBJ1-4	.	.	TGTGCCAGCAGCTTTAGGACGGCAACTAATGAAAAACTGTTTTTT	CASSFRTATNEKLFF
TRBV28	15	TRBJ2-2	.	TRBD1	TGTGCCAGCAGGGACGGGACAGGGCTTCACCGGGAGCTGTTTTTT	CASRDGTGLHRELFF
TRBV5-4	16	TRBJ2-3	once	.	TGTGCCAGCAGCCCCTTAGCTGGCGGGGCCACAGATACGCAGTATTTT	CASSPLAGGATDTQYF
TRBV6-1	14	TRBJ1-6	.	TRBD1	TGTGCCAGCAGTGAAGCCGGACAGGGATCACCCCTCCACTTT	CASSEAGQGSPLHF
TRBV11-2	14	TRBJ1-1	.	.	TGTGCCAGCAGCTGGGCCGGGGGGACCACTGAAGCTTTCTTT	CASSWAGGTTEAFF
TRBV4-1	13	TRBJ2-2	.	.	TGCGCCAGCGGGACAACGAACACCGGGGAGCTGTTTTTT	CASGTTNTGELFF
TRBV9	18	TRBJ2-2	.	TRBD2	TGTGCCAGCAGCGTAATAGCGGGAGGGCCTTTAGGGACCGGGGAGCTGTTTTTT	CASSVIAGGPLGTGELFF
TRBV28	16	TRBJ1-1	.	TRBD1	TGTGCCAGCAGTAACCGACAGGGGAGCTTGTGGTCTGAAGCTTTCTTT	CASSNRQGSLWSEAFF
TRBV28	13	TRBJ2-1	.	.	TGTGCCAGCAGTTTTGGTCAGGGCTATGAGCAGTTCTTC	CASSFGQGYEQFF